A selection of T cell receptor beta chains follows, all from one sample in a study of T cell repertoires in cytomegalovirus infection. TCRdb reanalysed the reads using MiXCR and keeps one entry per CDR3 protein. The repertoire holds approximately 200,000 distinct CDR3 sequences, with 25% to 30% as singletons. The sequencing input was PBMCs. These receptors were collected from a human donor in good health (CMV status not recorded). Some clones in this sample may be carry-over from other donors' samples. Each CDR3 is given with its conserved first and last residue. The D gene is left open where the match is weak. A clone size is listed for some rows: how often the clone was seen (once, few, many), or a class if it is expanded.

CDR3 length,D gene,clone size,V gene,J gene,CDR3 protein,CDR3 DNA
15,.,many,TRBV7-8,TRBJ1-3,CASSLDQGSGNTIYF,TGTGCCAGCAGCTTAGACCAGGGTTCTGGAAACACCATATATTTT
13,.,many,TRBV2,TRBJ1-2,CASSEAQGYGYTF,TGTGCCAGCAGTGAAGCGCAGGGCTATGGCTACACCTTC
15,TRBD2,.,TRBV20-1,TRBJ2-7,CSASGTSEGNYEQYF,TGCAGTGCTTCCGGGACTAGCGAAGGGAACTACGAGCAGTACTTC
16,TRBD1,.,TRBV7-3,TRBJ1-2,CASSPGGGGGNYGYTF,TGTGCCAGCAGCCCAGGAGGAGGGGGCGGAAACTATGGCTACACCTTC
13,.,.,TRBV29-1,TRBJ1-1,CSVPGLAYTEAFF,TGCAGCGTCCCAGGATTAGCCTACACTGAAGCTTTCTTT
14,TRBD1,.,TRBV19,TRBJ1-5,CASSITGGGQPQHF,TGTGCCAGTAGTATAACAGGGGGCGGTCAGCCCCAGCATTTT
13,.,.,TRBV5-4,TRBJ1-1,CASSLLVNTEAFF,TGTGCCAGCAGCTTATTGGTGAACACTGAAGCTTTCTTT
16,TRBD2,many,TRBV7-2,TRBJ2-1,CASSFSGRGGAGEQFF,TGTGCCAGCAGCTTTTCTGGGCGCGGGGGGGCCGGTGAGCAGTTCTTC
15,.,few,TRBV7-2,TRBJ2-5,CASSLDPLSLETQYF,TGTGCCAGCAGCTTAGATCCACTGAGTCTGGAGACCCAGTACTTC
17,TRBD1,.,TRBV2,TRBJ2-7,CASSAPRTGTSTYEQYF,TGTGCCAGCAGTGCTCCACGGACAGGGACTTCAACCTACGAGCAGTACTTC
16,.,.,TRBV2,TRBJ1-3,CASRAGGRLSGNTIYF,TGTGCCAGTAGAGCCGGAGGACGCCTCTCTGGAAACACCATATATTTT
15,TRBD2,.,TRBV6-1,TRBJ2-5,CASSVEGLAEETQYF,TGTGCCAGCAGTGTGGAGGGACTAGCGGAAGAGACCCAGTACTTC
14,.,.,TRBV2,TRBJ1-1,CASRGGSLGTEAFF,TGTGCCAGCAGGGGCGGGTCCTTGGGGACTGAAGCTTTCTTT
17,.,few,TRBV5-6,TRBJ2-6,CASSLGQLLSGANVLTF,TGTGCCAGCAGCCTAGGACAGCTCCTCTCTGGGGCCAACGTCCTGACTTTC
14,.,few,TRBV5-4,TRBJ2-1,CASSRRGGRNEQFF,TGTGCCAGCAGCCGTAGGGGGGGCAGGAATGAGCAGTTCTTC
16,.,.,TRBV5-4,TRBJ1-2,CASSTGTQGANYGYTF,TGTGCCAGCAGCACCGGGACACAGGGAGCTAACTATGGCTACACCTTC
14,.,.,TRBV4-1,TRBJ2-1,CASSPTFQVSEQFF,TGCGCCAGCAGCCCCACCTTTCAGGTTTCGGAGCAGTTCTTC
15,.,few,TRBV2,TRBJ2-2,CASILEEPHTGELFF,TGTGCCAGCATTCTAGAGGAGCCCCACACCGGGGAGCTGTTTTTT
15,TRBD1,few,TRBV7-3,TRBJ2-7,CASSLTGTGGYEQYF,TGTGCCAGCAGCCTCACCGGGACAGGGGGTTACGAGCAGTACTTC
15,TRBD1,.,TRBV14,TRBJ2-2,CASSFDRGVTGELFF,TGTGCCAGCAGTTTCGACAGGGGAGTCACCGGGGAGCTGTTTTTT
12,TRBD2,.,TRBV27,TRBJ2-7,CASISGGGEQYF,TGTGCCAGCATATCGGGAGGGGGTGAGCAGTACTTC
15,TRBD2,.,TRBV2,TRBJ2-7,CASNVGLAGAYEQYF,TGTGCCAGCAATGTCGGACTAGCGGGGGCCTACGAGCAGTACTTC
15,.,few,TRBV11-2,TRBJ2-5,CASSLGFVNQETQYF,TGTGCCAGCAGCTTAGGTTTTGTAAATCAAGAGACCCAGTACTTC
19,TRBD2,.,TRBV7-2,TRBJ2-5,CASSLARASGGAARETQYF,TGTGCCAGCAGCTTAGCGCGGGCTAGCGGGGGGGCCGCCCGGGAGACCCAGTACTTC